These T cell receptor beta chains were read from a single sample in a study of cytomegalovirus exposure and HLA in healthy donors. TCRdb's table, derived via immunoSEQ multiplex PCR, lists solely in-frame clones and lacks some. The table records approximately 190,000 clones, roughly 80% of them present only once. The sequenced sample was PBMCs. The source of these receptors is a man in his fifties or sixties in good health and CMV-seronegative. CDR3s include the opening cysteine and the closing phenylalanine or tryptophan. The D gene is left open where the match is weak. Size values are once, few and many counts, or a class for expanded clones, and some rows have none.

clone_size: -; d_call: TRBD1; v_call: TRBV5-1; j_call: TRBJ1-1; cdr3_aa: CASSLRGLTEAFF; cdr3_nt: TGCGCCAGCAGCCTCAGGGGGCTGACTGAAGCTTTCTTT
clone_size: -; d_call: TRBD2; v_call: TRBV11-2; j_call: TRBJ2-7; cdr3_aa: CASSFLWTSGYEQYF; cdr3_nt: TGTGCCAGCAGCTTCCTTTGGACTAGCGGCTACGAGCAGTACTTC
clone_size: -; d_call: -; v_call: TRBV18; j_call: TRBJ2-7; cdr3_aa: CASSPVRYEQYF; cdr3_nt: TGTGCCAGCTCACCCGTTAGATACGAGCAGTACTTC
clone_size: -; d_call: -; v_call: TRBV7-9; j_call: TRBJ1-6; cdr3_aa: CASSLEGSPLHF; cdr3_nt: TGTGCCAGCAGCCTGGAGGGGTCACCCCTCCACTTT
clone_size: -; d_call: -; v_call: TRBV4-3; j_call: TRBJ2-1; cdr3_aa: CASSQVEGRYNEQFF; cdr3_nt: TGCGCCAGCAGCCAAGTAGAGGGAAGATACAATGAGCAGTTCTTC
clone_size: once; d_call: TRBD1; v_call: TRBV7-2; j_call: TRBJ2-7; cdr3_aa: CASSLGSGQASYEQYF; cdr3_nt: TGTGCCAGCAGCTTGGGTTCGGGACAGGCGTCCTACGAGCAGTACTTC
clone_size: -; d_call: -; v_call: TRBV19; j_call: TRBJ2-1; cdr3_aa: CASSKGVHPLNEQFF; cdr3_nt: TGTGCCAGTAGTAAGGGGGTCCACCCTCTCAATGAGCAGTTCTTC
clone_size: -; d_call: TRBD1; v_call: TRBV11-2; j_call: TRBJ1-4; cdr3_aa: CASSPNRGANEKLFF; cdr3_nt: TGTGCCAGCAGCCCAAACAGGGGAGCTAATGAAAAACTGTTTTTT
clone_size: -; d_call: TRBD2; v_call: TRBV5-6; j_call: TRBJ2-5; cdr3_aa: CASSFGGVQETQYF; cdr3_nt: TGTGCCAGCAGCTTCGGGGGGGTCCAAGAGACCCAGTACTTC
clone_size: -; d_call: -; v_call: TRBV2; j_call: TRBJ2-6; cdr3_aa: CASSAGTGGSGANVLTF; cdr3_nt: TGTGCCAGCAGTGCCGGGACCGGGGGCTCTGGGGCCAACGTCCTGACTTTC
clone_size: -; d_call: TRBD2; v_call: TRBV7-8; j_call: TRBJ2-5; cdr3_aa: CASSLAGGSGTQYF; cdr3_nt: TGTGCCAGCAGCTTAGCGGGGGGGTCAGGGACCCAGTACTTC
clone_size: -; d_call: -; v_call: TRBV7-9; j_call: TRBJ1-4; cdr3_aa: CASSLRQDREKLFF; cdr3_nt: TGTGCCAGCAGCCTAAGACAGGACCGTGAAAAACTGTTTTTT
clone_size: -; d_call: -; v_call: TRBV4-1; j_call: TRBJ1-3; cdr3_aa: CASSRRGYENTIYF; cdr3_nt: TGCGCCAGCAGCCGGCGGGGATACGAGAACACCATATATTTT
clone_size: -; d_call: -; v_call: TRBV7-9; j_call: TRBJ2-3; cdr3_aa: CASRPRTDPTDTQYF; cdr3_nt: TGTGCCAGCAGACCCAGGACAGATCCCACAGATACGCAGTATTTT
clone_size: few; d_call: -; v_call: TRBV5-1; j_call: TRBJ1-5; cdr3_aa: CASSLGTDSQPQHF; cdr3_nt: TGCGCCAGCAGCTTGGGGACAGACAGCCAGCCCCAGCATTTT
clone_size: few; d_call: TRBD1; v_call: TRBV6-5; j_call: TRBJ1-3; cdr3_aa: CASSRQGTPGNTIYF; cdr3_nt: TGTGCCAGCAGCCGACAGGGCACGCCTGGAAACACCATATATTTT
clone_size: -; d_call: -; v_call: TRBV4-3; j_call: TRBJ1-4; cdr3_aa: CASSQGTHRDEKLFF; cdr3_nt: TGCGCCAGCAGCCAGGGGACACACCGGGATGAAAAACTGTTTTTT
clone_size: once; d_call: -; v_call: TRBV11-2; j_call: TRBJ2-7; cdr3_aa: CASSSSFGLISYEQYF; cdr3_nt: TGTGCCAGCAGCTCGTCTTTCGGACTGATCTCCTACGAGCAGTACTTC
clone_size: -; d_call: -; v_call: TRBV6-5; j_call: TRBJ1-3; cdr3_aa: CASRSGQPRATIYF; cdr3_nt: TGTGCCAGCAGAAGTGGACAGCCCCGGGCCACCATATATTTT
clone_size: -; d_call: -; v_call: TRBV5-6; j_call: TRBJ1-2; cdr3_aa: CASSLTMNGYTF; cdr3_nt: TGTGCCAGCAGCTTGACAATGAATGGCTACACCTTC
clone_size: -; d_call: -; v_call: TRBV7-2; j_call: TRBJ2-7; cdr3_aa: CASSFQGFREQYF; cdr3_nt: TGTGCCAGCAGCTTCCAGGGTTTCCGCGAGCAGTACTTC